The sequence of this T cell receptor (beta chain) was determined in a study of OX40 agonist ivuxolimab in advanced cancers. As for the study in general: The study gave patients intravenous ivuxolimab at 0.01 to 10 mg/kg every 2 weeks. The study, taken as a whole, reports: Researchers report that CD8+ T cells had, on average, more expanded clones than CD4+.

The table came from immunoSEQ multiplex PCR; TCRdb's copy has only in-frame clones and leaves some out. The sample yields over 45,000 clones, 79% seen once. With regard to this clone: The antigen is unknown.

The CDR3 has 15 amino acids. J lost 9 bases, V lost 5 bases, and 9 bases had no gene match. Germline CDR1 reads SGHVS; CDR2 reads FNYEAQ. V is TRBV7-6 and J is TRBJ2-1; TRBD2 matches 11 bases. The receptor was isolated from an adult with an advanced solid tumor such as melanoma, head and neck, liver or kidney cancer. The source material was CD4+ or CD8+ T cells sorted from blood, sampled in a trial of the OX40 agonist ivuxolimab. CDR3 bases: TGTGCCAGCAGCCCCCGCCTAGCGGGGGGTACTGAGCAGTTCTTC. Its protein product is CASSPRLAGGTEQFF.